This is a list of T cell receptor beta chains from one sample in a study of Tregs in tolerant kidney transplant recipients. Assay: immunoSEQ multiplex PCR; the TCRdb copy retains only in-frame clones and omits some. The data contain 69,000 or so clones, approximately 88% of them singletons. Sequenced here: CD4+ T cells from blood, sampled before the transplant. The receptor set was obtained from a human donor who received a combined kidney and bone marrow transplant. The CDR3 runs from the conserved cysteine through the conserved F or W. The D gene is left open where the match is weak. Not every row has a clone size; where given, it reads once, few, many or a size class.

j_gene | v_gene | abundance | d_gene | CDR3aa | CDR3nt
TRBJ1-5 | TRBV9 | - | - | CASSGTGSNQPQHF | TGTGCCAGCAGCGGCACAGGGAGCAATCAGCCCCAGCATTTT
TRBJ2-3 | TRBV4-3 | - | - | CASSQDRRTDTQYF | TGCGCCAGCAGCCAAGATAGGAGGACAGATACGCAGTATTTT
TRBJ1-4 | TRBV19 | - | - | CASSGTQFEKLFF | TGTGCCAGTAGTGGGACACAGTTTGAAAAACTGTTTTTT
TRBJ1-2 | TRBV2 | few | - | CASSAGQGYGYTF | TGTGCCAGCAGTGCTGGGCAGGGATATGGCTACACCTTC
TRBJ1-2 | TRBV11-2 | - | - | CASSPGVTLYGYTF | TGTGCCAGCAGCCCCGGGGTGACCCTCTATGGCTACACCTTC
TRBJ1-2 | TRBV5-1 | - | - | CASSLRTSYGYTF | TGCGCCAGCAGCCTACGGACTTCCTATGGCTACACCTTC
TRBJ1-2 | TRBV28 | few | TRBD1 | CASSPSDRAAYGYTF | TGTGCCAGCAGTCCCTCCGACAGGGCGGCCTATGGCTACACCTTC
TRBJ2-7 | TRBV19 | - | - | CASSIAGFSGHEQYF | TGTGCCAGTAGTATAGCGGGGTTCTCCGGTCACGAGCAGTACTTC
TRBJ2-3 | TRBV28 | - | TRBD2 | CASSSGLAGDNTQYF | TGTGCCAGCAGTTCCGGACTAGCGGGAGATAATACGCAGTATTTT
TRBJ2-3 | TRBV30 | - | TRBD2 | CAWSQLGGGRTDTQYF | TGTGCCTGGAGTCAGCTGGGGGGAGGGAGAACAGATACGCAGTATTTT
TRBJ2-7 | TRBV5-4 | few | TRBD1 | CASSLKGADEQYF | TGTGCCAGCAGCTTGAAGGGGGCGGACGAGCAGTACTTC
TRBJ2-3 | TRBV29-1 | - | - | CSVEGGLTDTQYF | TGCAGCGTTGAAGGGGGGCTCACAGATACGCAGTATTTT
TRBJ1-2 | TRBV27 | - | - | CASSLSGRAGYTF | TGTGCCAGCAGTTTATCGGGGAGGGCAGGCTACACCTTC
TRBJ2-7 | TRBV6-5 | - | TRBD2 | CASSYYQRDYEQYF | TGTGCCAGCAGTTACTACCAGCGGGACTACGAGCAGTACTTC
TRBJ2-7 | TRBV7-2 | once | TRBD1 | CASSLGPGQGAYEQYF | TGTGCCAGCAGCTTAGGGCCCGGGCAGGGGGCTTACGAGCAGTACTTC
TRBJ2-2 | TRBV18 | - | - | CASSPGQFTGELFF | TGTGCCAGCTCACCAGGGCAGTTCACCGGGGAGCTGTTTTTT
TRBJ2-7 | TRBV11-2 | - | - | CASSLGLIYEQYF | TGTGCCAGCAGCTTAGGTCTTATTTACGAGCAGTACTTC
TRBJ1-2 | TRBV5-4 | - | TRBD1 | CASSYDRVGYGYTF | TGTGCCAGCAGCTACGACAGGGTTGGATATGGCTACACCTTC
TRBJ2-1 | TRBV7-3 | once | - | CASGFPGPRGTEQFF | TGTGCCAGCGGGTTTCCGGGACCCAGGGGCACCGAGCAGTTCTTC
TRBJ2-7 | TRBV5-4 | - | TRBD2 | CASSASGRSTYEQYF | TGTGCCAGCAGCGCTAGCGGGAGGAGTACTTACGAGCAGTACTTC
TRBJ2-7 | TRBV7-6 | - | - | CASSLAEGTSEQYF | TGTGCCAGCAGCTTAGCTGAGGGAACCTCCGAGCAGTACTTC
TRBJ2-7 | TRBV5-5 | - | - | CASSLDSGYF | TGTGCCAGCAGCTTGGACTCGGGATACTTC
TRBJ2-1 | TRBV27 | once | - | CASRVGQPYNEQFF | TGTGCCAGCAGAGTGGGCCAGCCCTACAATGAGCAGTTCTTC
TRBJ2-7 | TRBV25-1 | once | - | CASSESSWAGPTEQYF | TGTGCCAGCAGTGAATCATCATGGGCAGGGCCCACGGAGCAGTACTTC
TRBJ2-7 | TRBV19 | - | TRBD2 | CASSRAGTSGSYEQYF | TGTGCCAGTAGTCGTGCCGGGACTAGCGGGAGCTACGAGCAGTACTTC
TRBJ2-7 | TRBV7-2 | - | - | CASSRGGYLYEQYF | TGTGCCAGCAGCCGTGGGGGGTACCTATACGAGCAGTACTTC
TRBJ2-4 | TRBV25-1 | - | - | CASSGQAQIAKNIQYF | TGTGCCAGCAGTGGACAGGCTCAGATAGCCAAAAACATTCAGTACTTC
TRBJ2-7 | TRBV7-2 | - | TRBD1 | CASSPLTGTGGRYEQYF | TGTGCCAGCAGCCCTCTAACCGGGACAGGGGGCAGGTACGAGCAGTACTTC
TRBJ2-7 | TRBV5-4 | once | - | CASSLATGYEQYF | TGTGCCAGCAGCTTGGCTACCGGCTACGAGCAGTACTTC
TRBJ2-5 | TRBV9 | - | TRBD2 | CASSPREAGEVETQYF | TGTGCCAGCAGCCCTAGAGAAGCGGGAGAAGTAGAGACCCAGTACTTC
TRBJ2-1 | TRBV6-4 | - | TRBD2 | CASSDKASGSYEQFF | TGTGCCAGCAGTGATAAGGCTAGCGGGAGCTATGAGCAGTTCTTC
TRBJ2-1 | TRBV9 | - | TRBD2 | CASSVRGLAGGEQFF | TGTGCCAGCAGCGTACGGGGACTAGCGGGAGGTGAGCAGTTCTTC
TRBJ2-7 | TRBV19 | - | TRBD1 | CASSTDRAGEQYF | TGTGCCAGTAGTACCGACAGGGCAGGCGAGCAGTACTTC
TRBJ2-6 | TRBV2 | - | - | CASRQSSGANVLTF | TGTGCCAGCAGACAGAGCTCTGGGGCCAACGTCCTGACTTTC
TRBJ1-3 | TRBV11-2 | - | - | CASSFVQDGNTIYF | TGTGCCAGCAGCTTTGTACAGGATGGAAACACCATATATTTT
TRBJ2-3 | TRBV6-1 | - | - | CASSDLGQPTDTQYF | TGTGCCAGCAGTGATTTAGGACAGCCAACGGATACGCAGTATTTT
TRBJ2-2 | TRBV7-9 | - | - | CASSLGRSTGELFF | TGTGCCAGCAGCTTAGGCAGGTCGACCGGGGAGCTGTTTTTT
TRBJ2-3 | TRBV9 | - | - | CASSPDTTDTQYF | TGTGCCAGCAGCCCCGACACCACAGATACGCAGTATTTT
TRBJ2-2 | TRBV19 | - | - | CASSTPSPTGELFF | TGTGCCAGTAGTACGCCGAGCCCGACCGGGGAGCTGTTTTTT
TRBJ2-1 | TRBV7-2 | - | - | CASSLGREYNEQFF | TGTGCCAGCAGCTTAGGACGGGAGTACAATGAGCAGTTCTTC
TRBJ1-2 | TRBV6-6 | - | - | CASRPPGGSYGYTF | TGTGCCAGCAGACCACCGGGGGGATCCTATGGCTACACCTTC
TRBJ2-1 | TRBV7-2 | few | TRBD2 | CASSLDAGGYNEQFF | TGTGCCAGCAGCTTAGACGCGGGAGGGTACAATGAGCAGTTCTTC
TRBJ1-5 | TRBV19 | - | TRBD1 | CASSIGQGHLNQPQHF | TGTGCCAGTAGTATAGGACAGGGCCATTTGAATCAGCCCCAGCATTTT
TRBJ2-1 | TRBV28 | - | TRBD2 | CASSLAGGLSSYNEQFF | TGTGCCAGCAGTTTAGCGGGAGGGCTGAGCTCCTACAATGAGCAGTTCTTC
TRBJ2-3 | TRBV11-2 | - | TRBD1 | CASRQRWGQSADTQYF | TGTGCCAGCAGGCAAAGGTGGGGACAGAGCGCAGATACGCAGTATTTT
TRBJ2-1 | TRBV28 | - | - | CASSSLWDRGIRTSGSSYNEQFF | TGTGCCAGCAGTTCACTTTGGGACAGGGGGATAAGGACTAGCGGTTCATCCTACAATGAGCAGTTCTTC
TRBJ2-2 | TRBV5-1 | - | TRBD1 | CASSLDRQGASGELFF | TGCGCCAGCAGCTTGGATCGGCAGGGGGCGTCCGGGGAGCTGTTTTTT